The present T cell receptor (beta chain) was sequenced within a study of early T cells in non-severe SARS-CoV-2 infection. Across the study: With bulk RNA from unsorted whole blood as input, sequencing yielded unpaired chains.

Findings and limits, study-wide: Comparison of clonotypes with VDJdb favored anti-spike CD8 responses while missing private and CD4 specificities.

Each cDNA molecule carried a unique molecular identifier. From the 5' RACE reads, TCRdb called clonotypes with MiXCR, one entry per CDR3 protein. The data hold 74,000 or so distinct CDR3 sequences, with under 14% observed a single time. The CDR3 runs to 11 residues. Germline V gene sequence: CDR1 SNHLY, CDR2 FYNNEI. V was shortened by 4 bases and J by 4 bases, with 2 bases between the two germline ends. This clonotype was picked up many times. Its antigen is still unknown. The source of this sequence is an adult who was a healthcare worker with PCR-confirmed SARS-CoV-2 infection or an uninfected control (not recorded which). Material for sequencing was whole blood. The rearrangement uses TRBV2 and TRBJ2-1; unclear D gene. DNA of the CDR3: TGTGCCAGCAGTGGATACAATGAGCAGTTCTTC. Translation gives CASSGYNEQFF.